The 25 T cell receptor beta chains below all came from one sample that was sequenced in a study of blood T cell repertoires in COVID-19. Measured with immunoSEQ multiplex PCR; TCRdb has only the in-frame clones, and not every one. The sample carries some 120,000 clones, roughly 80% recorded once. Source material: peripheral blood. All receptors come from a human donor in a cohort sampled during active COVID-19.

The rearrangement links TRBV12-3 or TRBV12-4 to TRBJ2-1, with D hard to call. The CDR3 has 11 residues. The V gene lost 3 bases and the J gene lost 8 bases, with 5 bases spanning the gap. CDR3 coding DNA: TGTGCCAGCAGTTTGAGGTATGAGCAGTTCTTC. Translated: CASSLRYEQFF.

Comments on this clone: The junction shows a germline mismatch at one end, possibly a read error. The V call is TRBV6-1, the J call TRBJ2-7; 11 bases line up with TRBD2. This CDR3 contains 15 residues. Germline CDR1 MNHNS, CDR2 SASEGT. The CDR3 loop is CASSQAGLAAYEQYF. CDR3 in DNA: TGTGCCAGCAGTCAAGCGGGACTAGCGGCCTACGAGCAGTACTTC.

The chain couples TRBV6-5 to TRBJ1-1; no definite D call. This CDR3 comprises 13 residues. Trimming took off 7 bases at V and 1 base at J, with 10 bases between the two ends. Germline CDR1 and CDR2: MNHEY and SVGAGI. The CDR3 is CASTVNGNTEAFF. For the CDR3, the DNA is TGTGCCAGCACTGTCAACGGGAACACTGAAGCTTTCTTT.

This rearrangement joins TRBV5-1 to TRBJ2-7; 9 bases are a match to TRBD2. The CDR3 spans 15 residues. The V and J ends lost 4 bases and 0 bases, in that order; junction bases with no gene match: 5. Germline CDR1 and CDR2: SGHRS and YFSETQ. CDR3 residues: CASSAGGGASYEQYF. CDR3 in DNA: TGCGCCAGCAGCGCTGGCGGGGGGGCCTCCTACGAGCAGTACTTC. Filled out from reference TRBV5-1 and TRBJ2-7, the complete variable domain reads KAGVTQTPRYLIKTRGQQVTLSCSPISGHRSVSWYQQTPGQGLQFLFEYFSETQRNKGNFPGRFSGRQFSNSRSEMNVSTLELGDSALYLCASSAGGGASYEQYFGPGTRLTVT.

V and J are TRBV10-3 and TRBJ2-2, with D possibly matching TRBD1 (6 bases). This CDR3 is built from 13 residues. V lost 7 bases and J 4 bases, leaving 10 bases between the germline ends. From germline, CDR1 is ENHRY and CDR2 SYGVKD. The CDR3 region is CAIKGVGTGELFF. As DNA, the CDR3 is TGTGCCATCAAGGGGGTGGGCACCGGGGAGCTGTTTTTT.

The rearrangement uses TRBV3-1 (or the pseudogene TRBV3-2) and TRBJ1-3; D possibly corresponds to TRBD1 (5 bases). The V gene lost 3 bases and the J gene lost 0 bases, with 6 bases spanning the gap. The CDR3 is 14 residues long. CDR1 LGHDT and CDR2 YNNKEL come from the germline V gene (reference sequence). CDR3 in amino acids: CASSQDTSGNTIYF. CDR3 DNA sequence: TGTGCCAGCAGCCAGGACACCTCTGGAAACACCATATATTTT.

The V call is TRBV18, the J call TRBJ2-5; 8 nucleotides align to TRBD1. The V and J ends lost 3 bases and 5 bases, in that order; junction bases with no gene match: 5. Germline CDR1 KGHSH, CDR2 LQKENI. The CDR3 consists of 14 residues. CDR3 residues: CASSPRTGRETQYF. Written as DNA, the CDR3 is TGTGCCAGCTCACCCCGGACAGGGAGGGAGACCCAGTACTTC.

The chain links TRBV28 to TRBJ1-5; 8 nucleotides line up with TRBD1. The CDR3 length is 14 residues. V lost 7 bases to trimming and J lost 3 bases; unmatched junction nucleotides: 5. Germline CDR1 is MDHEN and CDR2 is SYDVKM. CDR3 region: CASKLTGDNQPQHF. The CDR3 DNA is TGTGCCAGCAAGTTGACAGGGGACAATCAGCCCCAGCATTTT.

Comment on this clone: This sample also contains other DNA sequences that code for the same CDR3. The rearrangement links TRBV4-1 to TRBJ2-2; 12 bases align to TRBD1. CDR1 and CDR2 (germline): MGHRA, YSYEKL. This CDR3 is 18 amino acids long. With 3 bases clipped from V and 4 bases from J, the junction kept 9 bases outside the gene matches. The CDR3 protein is CASSQGQGAGRGTGELFF. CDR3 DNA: TGCGCCAGCAGCCAGGGACAGGGGGCGGGGCGGGGCACCGGGGAGCTGTTTTTT.

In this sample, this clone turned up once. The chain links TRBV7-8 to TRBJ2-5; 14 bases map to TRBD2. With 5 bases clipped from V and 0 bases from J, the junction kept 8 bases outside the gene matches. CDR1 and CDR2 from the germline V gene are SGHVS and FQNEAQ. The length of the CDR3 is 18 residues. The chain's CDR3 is CASSQGTSGGSHQETQYF. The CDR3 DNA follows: TGTGCCAGCAGCCAAGGGACTAGCGGGGGCTCACACCAAGAGACCCAGTACTTC.

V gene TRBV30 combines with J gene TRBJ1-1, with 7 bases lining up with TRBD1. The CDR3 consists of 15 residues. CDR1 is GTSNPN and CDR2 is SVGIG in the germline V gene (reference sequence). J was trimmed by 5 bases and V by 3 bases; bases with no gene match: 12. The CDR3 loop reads CAWRVGGGFGTEAFF. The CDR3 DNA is TGTGCCTGGAGGGTAGGGGGCGGATTTGGAACTGAAGCTTTCTTT. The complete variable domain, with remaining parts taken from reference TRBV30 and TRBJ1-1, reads SQTIHQWPATLVQPVGSPLSLECTVEGTSNPNLYWYRQAAGRGLQLLFYSVGIGQISSEVPQNLSASRPQDRQFILSSKKLLLSDSGFYLCAWRVGGGFGTEAFFGQGTRLTVV.

CDR3 protein: CASSSFQETQYF. The CDR3 DNA reads as TGTGCCAGCAGCTCTTTCCAAGAGACCCAGTACTTC. V gene TRBV13 combines with J gene TRBJ2-5, with D unclear. This CDR3 has 12 residues. V lost 4 bases and J lost 1, with 4 bases in between. CDR1 PRHDT and CDR2 FYEKMQ come from the germline V gene (reference sequence).

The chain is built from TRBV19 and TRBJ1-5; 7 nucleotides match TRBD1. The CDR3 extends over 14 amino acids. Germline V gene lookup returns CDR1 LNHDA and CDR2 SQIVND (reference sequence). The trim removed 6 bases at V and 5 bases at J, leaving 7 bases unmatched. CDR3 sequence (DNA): TGTGCCAGTAGACAGGGGATGATTGATCAGCCCCAGCATTTT. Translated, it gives CASRQGMIDQPQHF. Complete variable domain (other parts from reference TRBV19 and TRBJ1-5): DGGITQSPKYLFRKEGQNVTLSCEQNLNHDAMYWYRQDPGQGLRLIYYSQIVNDFQKGDIAEGYSVSREKKESFPLTVTSAQKNPTAFYLCASRQGMIDQPQHFGDGTRLSIL.

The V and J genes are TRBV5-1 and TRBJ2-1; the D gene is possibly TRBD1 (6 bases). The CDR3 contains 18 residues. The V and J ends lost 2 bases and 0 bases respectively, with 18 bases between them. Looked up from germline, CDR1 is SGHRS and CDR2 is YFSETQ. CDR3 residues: CASSFGSGASLSYNEQFF. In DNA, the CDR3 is TGCGCCAGCAGCTTTGGGTCAGGGGCTTCCCTCTCCTACAATGAGCAGTTCTTC.

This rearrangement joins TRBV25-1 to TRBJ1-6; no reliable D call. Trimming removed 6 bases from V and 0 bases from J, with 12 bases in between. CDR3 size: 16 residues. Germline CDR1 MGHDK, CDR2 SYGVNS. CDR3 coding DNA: TGTGCCAGCAGACCTCGGGAGAACTCCTATAATTCACCCCTCCACTTT. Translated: CASRPRENSYNSPLHF.

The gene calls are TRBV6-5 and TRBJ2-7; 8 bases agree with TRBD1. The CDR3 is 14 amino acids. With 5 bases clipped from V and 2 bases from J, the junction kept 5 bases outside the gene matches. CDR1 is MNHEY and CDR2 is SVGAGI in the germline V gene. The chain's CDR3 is CASSTGDRPYEQYF. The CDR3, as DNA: TGTGCCAGCAGTACTGGGGACAGGCCCTACGAGCAGTACTTC.

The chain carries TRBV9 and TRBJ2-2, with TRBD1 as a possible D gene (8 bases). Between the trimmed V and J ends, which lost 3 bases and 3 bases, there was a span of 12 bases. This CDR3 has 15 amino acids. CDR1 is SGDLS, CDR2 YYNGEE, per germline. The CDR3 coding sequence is TGTGCCAGCAGCGCACAGGGGGGGGACACCGGGGAGCTGTTTTTT. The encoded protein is CASSAQGGDTGELFF. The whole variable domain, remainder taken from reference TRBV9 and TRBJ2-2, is DSGVTQTPKHLITATGQRVTLRCSPRSGDLSVYWYQQSLDQGLQFLIQYYNGEERAKGNILERFSAQQFPDLHSELNLSSLELGDSALYFCASSAQGGDTGELFFGEGSRLTVL.

CDR3 sequence reads: CASSLRTGGRDEQFF. CDR3 in DNA: TGTGCCAGCAGCCTCCGGACAGGGGGCAGGGATGAGCAGTTCTTC. The chain is built from TRBV5-4 and TRBJ2-1; 11 positions match TRBD1. The CDR3 is 15 residues long. The junction had 8 bases not matched to a gene; V was cut back by 4 bases and J by 8 bases. CDR1 is SGHNT and CDR2 is YYREEE in the germline V gene (reference sequence).

The CDR3 loop reads CATNPGVTTEAFF. The DNA for the CDR3 is TGTGCCACCAACCCTGGAGTCACAACAGAAGCTTTCTTT. This chain joins TRBV19 and TRBJ1-1; D unclear. Germline V gene lookup returns CDR1 LNHDA and CDR2 SQIVND (reference sequence). V dropped 10 bases and J dropped 8 bases, with 20 bases sitting between them. The CDR3 runs to 13 residues.

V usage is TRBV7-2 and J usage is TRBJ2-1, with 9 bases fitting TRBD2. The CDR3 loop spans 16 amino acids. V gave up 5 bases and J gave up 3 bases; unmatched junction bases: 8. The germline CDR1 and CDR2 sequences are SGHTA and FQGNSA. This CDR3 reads CASSTEGTSLYNEQFF. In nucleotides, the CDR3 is TGTGCCAGCAGCACTGAAGGGACTAGCCTCTACAATGAGCAGTTCTTC.

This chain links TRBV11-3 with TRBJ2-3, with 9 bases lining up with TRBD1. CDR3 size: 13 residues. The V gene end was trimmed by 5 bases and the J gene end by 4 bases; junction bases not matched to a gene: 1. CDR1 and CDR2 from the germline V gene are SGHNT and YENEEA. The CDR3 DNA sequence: TGTGCCAGCAGCCGACAGGGGGCAGATACGCAGTATTTT. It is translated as CASSRQGADTQYF.

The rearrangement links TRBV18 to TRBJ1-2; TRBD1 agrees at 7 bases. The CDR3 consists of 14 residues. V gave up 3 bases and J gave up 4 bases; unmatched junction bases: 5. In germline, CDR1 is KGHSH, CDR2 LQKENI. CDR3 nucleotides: TGTGCCAGCTCACCGGCGGGACAGACCTATGGCTACACCTTC. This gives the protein CASSPAGQTYGYTF.

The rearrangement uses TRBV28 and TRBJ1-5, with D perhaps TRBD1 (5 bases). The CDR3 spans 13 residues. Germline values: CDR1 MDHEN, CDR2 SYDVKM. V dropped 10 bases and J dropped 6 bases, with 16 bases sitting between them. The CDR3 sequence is CATRVGGSQPQHF. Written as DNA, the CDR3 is TGTGCCACCAGGGTGGGGGGAAGTCAGCCCCAGCATTTT.

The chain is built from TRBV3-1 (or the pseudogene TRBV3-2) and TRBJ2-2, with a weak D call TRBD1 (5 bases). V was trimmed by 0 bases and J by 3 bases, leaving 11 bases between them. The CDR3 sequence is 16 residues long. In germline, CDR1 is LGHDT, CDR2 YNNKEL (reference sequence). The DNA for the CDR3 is TGTGCCAGCAGCCAAGAAGGGCAGGGCGACACCGGGGAGCTGTTTTTT. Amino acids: CASSQEGQGDTGELFF.

In DNA, the CDR3 is TGTGCCAGCAGTGAAACGACAGCTTTCTTAAGCACAGATACGCAGTATTTT. Translating gives CASSETTAFLSTDTQYF. The V and J genes are TRBV2 and TRBJ2-3, with a possible D match to TRBD1 (5 bases). Germline CDR1 reads SNHLY; CDR2 reads FYNNEI. V was shortened by 2 bases and J by 0 bases, with 15 bases between the two germline ends. The CDR3 totals 17 residues.